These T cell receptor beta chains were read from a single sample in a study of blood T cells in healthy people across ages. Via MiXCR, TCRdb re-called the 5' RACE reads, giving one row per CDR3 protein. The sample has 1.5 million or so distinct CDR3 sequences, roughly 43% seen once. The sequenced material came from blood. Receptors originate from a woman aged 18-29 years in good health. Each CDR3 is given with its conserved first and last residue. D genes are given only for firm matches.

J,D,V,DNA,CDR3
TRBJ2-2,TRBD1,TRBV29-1,TGCAGCGTTTGGGACAGGGGCACCGGGGAGCTGTTTTTT,CSVWDRGTGELFF
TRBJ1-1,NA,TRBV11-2,TGTGCCAGCAGCTTAGATCGGGCAGGGTTTCGATACACTGAAGCTTTCTTT,CASSLDRAGFRYTEAFF
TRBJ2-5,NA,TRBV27,TGTGCCAGCAGTTTAGGCAGGTTTGAGACCCAGTACTTC,CASSLGRFETQYF
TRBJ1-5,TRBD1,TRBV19,TGTGCCAGTAGCCCATTGGACAGGGGGAAGTATCAGCCCCAGCATTTT,CASSPLDRGKYQPQHF
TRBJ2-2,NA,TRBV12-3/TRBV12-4,TGTGCCACTCGACCAGCCAGTAACACCGGGGAGCTGTTTTTT,CATRPASNTGELFF
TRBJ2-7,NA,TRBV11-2,TGTGCCAGCAGCTTAGGGTACGACTCCCAGAGCTCCTACAATGAGCAGTACTTC,CASSLGYDSQSSYNEQYF
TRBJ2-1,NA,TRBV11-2,TGTGCCAGCAGCTTAGGGGGGCGCGTGTATGAGCAGTTCTTC,CASSLGGRVYEQFF
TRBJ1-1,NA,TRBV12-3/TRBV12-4,TGTGCCAGCAGTTTAGATCGGGGGCGGTTGACTGAAGCTTTCTTT,CASSLDRGRLTEAFF
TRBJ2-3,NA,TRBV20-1,TGCAGTGCTAGAGATGGGACCGGGAGTCACCCAGATACGCAGTATTTT,CSARDGTGSHPDTQYF
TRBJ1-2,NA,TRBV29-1,TGCAGCGCTGCTAAGGACTATGGCTACACCTTC,CSAAKDYGYTF
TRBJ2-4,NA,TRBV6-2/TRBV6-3,TGTGCCAGCAGACGACAGTCCCCCAAAAACATTCAGTACTTC,CASRRQSPKNIQYF
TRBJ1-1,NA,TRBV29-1,TGCAGCGTTGGGCCAAGGGTGAGGGAGGACACTGAAGCTTTCTTT,CSVGPRVREDTEAFF
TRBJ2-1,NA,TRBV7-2,TGTGCCAGCAGCTCCTCAAGAAGCTCCTACAATGAGCAGTTCTTC,CASSSSRSSYNEQFF
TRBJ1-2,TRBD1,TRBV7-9,TGTGCCAGCAGCCAAGGACAGGGGGCTTCTGTCGGCTATGGCTACACCTTC,CASSQGQGASVGYGYTF